What follows describes a single TCR beta chain. The data were taken from a study of shared clonotypes between healthy human individuals. Only in-frame clones appear in the TCRdb table, and some are missing; sequencing was by immunoSEQ multiplex PCR. The data show about 2.3 million clones, over 85% seen once. The CDR3 runs 14 residues. V lost 5 bases and J lost 7, with 15 bases in between. CDR1 and CDR2 (germline): SGHTA, FQGNSA. Sequenced input: naive CD4+ T cells from PBMCs. Stated subset: CD45RA+ positively selected. This sequence was found in a man younger than 35 in good health. Some clones in this sample may be carry-over from other donors' samples. The chain recombines TRBV7-2 with TRBJ2-1; D not resolved. CDR3 sequence: CASSPRTVENEQFF. The CDR3 DNA follows: TGTGCCAGCAGCCCCCGGACCGTGGAGAATGAGCAGTTCTTC.